Described below is a single T cell receptor (beta chain) sequence and its context. This receptor's antigen is unknown. No qualities accompany the bases; no much larger clone lies one base away. V is cut back by 7 bases and J by 4 bases, with 4 bases in the junction unmatched. Looking up the germline V gene (reference sequence) yields CDR1 DFQATT and CDR2 SNEGSKA. Taken from cysteine to phenylalanine, the CDR3 has 12 residues. This entry keeps only the CDR3 DNA: 36 bases, framed from base 1. The data stem from a study of CD8 T cells in Susac syndrome (dated by TCRdb to between 2019 and 2020). Concerning the study at large: The study used repertoire sequencing to test whether antigen drove CD8+ T cell activation and differentiation in Susac syndrome.

Peripheral blood CD8+ and CD4+ T cells from healthy donors, Susac syndrome patients and multiple sclerosis patients were profiled by high-throughput TCR beta sequencing. Multiple sclerosis controls were treatment-naive patients with stable or active relapsing-remitting disease fulfilling revised McDonald criteria. Bulk CD8+ and CD4+ T cells were purified magnetically by negative isolation, whereas CD8+ TEMRA cells were enriched by FACS. Blood was drawn into EDTA tubes, processed within 24 hours, and PBMCs were isolated by density gradient centrifugation. PBMCs intended for TCR sequencing were cryopreserved in liquid nitrogen and were subsequently thawed in a 37 degrees C water bath. A purity of at least 90% was achieved for sorted or isolated CD4+, CD8+ and CD8+ TEMRA cells. General findings and caveats noted by the study authors: The number of individuals in the TCR sequencing and HLA analysis was recognized as being relatively small.

RNA was extracted using the RNeasy kit, and about 0.45 to 1 microgram was reverse transcribed with random hexamers. The immunoSEQ multiplex PCR assay, which covers 54 Vbeta and 13 Jbeta segments, was used to amplify TCR beta CDR3 regions. PCR amplification bias was corrected using a synthetic template baseline for primer optimization and computational correction. The source study handled its data this way. Only productive sequences were kept, with reads annotated to V, D and J genes according to IMGT and analyzed in immunoSEQ Analyzer. Clonality was computed as one minus Shannon entropy normalized by log2 of the number of productive unique sequences. For each patient and control, public and private clones were evaluated within the 100 most prevalent clones. Clones were defined as Susac-specific when absent from the healthy and MS cohorts, from about 970 published viral clones and from other ImmuneACCESS disease sequences. TCRdb's own reprocessing of the public reads used fastp at Q25 and MiXCR and kept productive beta chains. CDR3 protein sequences are deduplicated, and each keeps its most common genes and DNA. V and J calls and clone size were set by TCRdb, not the authors. In all, the sample holds about 180,000 distinct CDR3 sequences, and under 97% of those were seen once. 0.093% of the sample lies in the top ten.

The sequenced sample was CD4+ T cells from PBMCs. The sequence came from a human donor with multiple sclerosis. The chain is made from TRBV20-1 and TRBJ2-1; TRBD2 matches 7 bases in the middle. The CDR3 in this case is CSGEGLYNEQFF. In nucleotides, the sequence is TGCAGTGGGGAGGGGTTGTACAATGAGCAGTTCTTC.